This is a list of T cell receptor beta chains from one sample in a study of shared clonotypes between healthy human individuals. Using immunoSEQ multiplex PCR, the repertoire was profiled, and TCRdb retains in-frame clones only, with some absent. This sample carries 2 million to 2.5 million clones, 93% of them seen once, and the ten largest clones take 0.35% to 0.45%. Sequenced material: naive CD4+ T cells from PBMCs. These receptors were taken from a man between 18 and 35 years old in good health. Some clones in this sample may be carry-over from other donors' samples. CDR3s include the opening cysteine and the closing phenylalanine or tryptophan. A D gene is named only where the DNA matches it firmly. Size tells how often a clone was seen (once, few, many) or the class of an expanded clone, and some rows leave it out.

J: TRBJ2-2; size: once; V: TRBV28; D: TRBD2; CDR3: CASSPGTSGGNTGELFF; DNA: TGTGCCAGCAGCCCCGGGACTAGCGGGGGAAACACCGGGGAGCTGTTTTTT
J: TRBJ2-3; size: once; V: TRBV5-1; D: TRBD2; CDR3: CASSLVAGTTDTQYF; DNA: TGCGCCAGCAGCTTGGTAGCGGGGACCACAGATACGCAGTATTTT
J: TRBJ2-2; size: .; V: TRBV11-2; D: .; CDR3: CASSHQRGGADTGELFF; DNA: TGTGCCAGCAGCCACCAGAGGGGGGGCGCGGACACCGGGGAGCTGTTTTTT
J: TRBJ1-4; size: .; V: TRBV5-1; D: .; CDR3: CASSSTATTNEKLFF; DNA: TGCGCCAGCAGCTCGACGGCTACAACTAATGAAAAACTGTTTTTT
J: TRBJ2-2; size: .; V: TRBV4-2; D: .; CDR3: CASSRLESDTGELFF; DNA: TGTGCCAGCAGCCGACTGGAATCTGACACCGGGGAGCTGTTTTTT
J: TRBJ2-5; size: .; V: TRBV5-1; D: .; CDR3: CASRAGTQYQETQYF; DNA: TGCGCCAGCCGTGCCGGGACACAGTACCAAGAGACCCAGTACTTC
J: TRBJ2-1; size: .; V: TRBV30; D: .; CDR3: CAWKESIASSSYNEQFF; DNA: TGTGCCTGGAAAGAGAGCATAGCGTCGAGCTCCTACAATGAGCAGTTCTTC
J: TRBJ2-6; size: .; V: TRBV28; D: .; CDR3: CASSTGSPGANVLTF; DNA: TGTGCCAGCAGTACCGGGAGTCCTGGGGCCAACGTCCTGACTTTC
J: TRBJ2-6; size: .; V: TRBV30; D: .; CDR3: CAWSVRGRGANVLTF; DNA: TGTGCCTGGAGTGTACGCGGGCGTGGGGCCAACGTCCTGACTTTC
J: TRBJ1-4; size: .; V: TRBV7-2; D: .; CDR3: CASSYHGRGEKLFF; DNA: TGTGCCAGCAGCTATCACGGCCGGGGAGAAAAACTGTTTTTT
J: TRBJ2-7; size: .; V: TRBV28; D: .; CDR3: CASRTAGFYEQYF; DNA: TGTGCCAGCAGAACTGCAGGGTTCTACGAGCAGTACTTC
J: TRBJ2-1; size: .; V: TRBV7-8; D: TRBD2; CDR3: CASSFRPYGTSGSNEQFF; DNA: TGTGCCAGCAGCTTTAGGCCATACGGGACTAGCGGGAGCAATGAGCAGTTCTTC
J: TRBJ1-5; size: few; V: TRBV7-2; D: .; CDR3: CASSLGDTYNQPQHF; DNA: TGTGCCAGCAGCTTAGGGGACACCTACAATCAGCCCCAGCATTTT